The clone carrying this TCR beta chain occurred a few times. Its antigen is still unknown. Germline V gene data show CDR1 as SQVTM and CDR2 as ANQGSEA. The CDR3 runs 14 residues. Losses at the gene ends were 8 bases for V and 7 bases for J; bases not matched to a gene: 15. The data were obtained in a study of T cells in Graves' hyperthyroidism and ophthalmopathy. Amplified TCR beta CDR3 regions came from RNA transcripts. First-round RT-PCR of the TCR CDR3 relied on the HTBI primer set. MiXCR was run by TCRdb on the multiplex PCR reads, yielding one entry per CDR3 protein. The table has about 530,000 distinct CDR3 sequences, 15% to 20% seen once; the top ten hold approximately 18%. Study observations and caveats: Blood also contained most expanded thyroid clonotypes above 0.001.

Sequenced sample: blood. The source is a woman aged 18-35 years with Graves' ophthalmopathy. The chain employs TRBV29-1 and TRBJ2-7, with 9 bases lining up with TRBD1. This CDR3 is CSISGGTGSREQYF. DNA of the CDR3: TGCAGCATATCAGGGGGGACAGGGTCGAGGGAGCAGTACTTC.